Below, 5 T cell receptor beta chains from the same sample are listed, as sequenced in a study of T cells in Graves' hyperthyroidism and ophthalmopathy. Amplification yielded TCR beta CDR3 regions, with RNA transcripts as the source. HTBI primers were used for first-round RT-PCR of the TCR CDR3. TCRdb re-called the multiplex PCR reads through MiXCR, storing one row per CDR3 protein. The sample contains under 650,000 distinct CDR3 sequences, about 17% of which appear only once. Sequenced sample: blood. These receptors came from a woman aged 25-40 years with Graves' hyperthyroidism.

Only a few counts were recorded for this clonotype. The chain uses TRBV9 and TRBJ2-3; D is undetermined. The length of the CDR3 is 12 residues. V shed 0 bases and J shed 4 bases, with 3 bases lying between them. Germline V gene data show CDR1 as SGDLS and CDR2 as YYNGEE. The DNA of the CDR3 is TGTGCCAGCAGCGTAGTCTCAGATACGCAGTATTTT. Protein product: CASSVVSDTQYF.

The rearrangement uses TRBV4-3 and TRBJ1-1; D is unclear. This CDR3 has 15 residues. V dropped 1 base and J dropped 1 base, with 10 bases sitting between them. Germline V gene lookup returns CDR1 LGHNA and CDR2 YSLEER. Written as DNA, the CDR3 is TGCGCCAGCAGCCAAGGCGTCACCGAGAACACTGAAGCTTTCTTT. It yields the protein CASSQGVTENTEAFF.

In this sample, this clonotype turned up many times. CDR3 residues: CASSLSDYNEQFF. In DNA form, the CDR3 reads TGTGCCAGCAGCTTGTCAGATTACAATGAGCAGTTCTTC. The chain joins TRBV7-2 to TRBJ2-1, with D unresolved. The germline V gene has CDR1 SGHTA and CDR2 FQGNSA. The ends were cut back, 3 bases at V and 4 bases at J, with 7 bases in the middle. The CDR3 covers 13 residues.

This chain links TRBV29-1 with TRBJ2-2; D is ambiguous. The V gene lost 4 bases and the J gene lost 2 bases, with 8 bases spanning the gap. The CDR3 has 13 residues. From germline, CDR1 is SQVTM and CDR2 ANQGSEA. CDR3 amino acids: CSVGGINTGELFF. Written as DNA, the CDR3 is TGCAGCGTTGGGGGAATAAACACCGGGGAGCTGTTTTTT.

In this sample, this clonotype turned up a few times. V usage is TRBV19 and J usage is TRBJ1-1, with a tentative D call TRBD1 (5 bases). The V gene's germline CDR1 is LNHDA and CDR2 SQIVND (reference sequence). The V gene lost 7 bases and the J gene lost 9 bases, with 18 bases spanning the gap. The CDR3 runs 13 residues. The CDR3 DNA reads TGTGCCAGTATCGACCCGGGACTGCTTAAAGCTTTCTTT. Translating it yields CASIDPGLLKAFF. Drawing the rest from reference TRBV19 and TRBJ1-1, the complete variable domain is DGGITQSPKYLFRKEGQNVTLSCEQNLNHDAMYWYRQDPGQGLRLIYYSQIVNDFQKGDIAEGYSVSREKKESFPLTVTSAQKNPTAFYLCASIDPGLLKAFFGQGTRLTVV.